One TCR beta chain is described in this entry. Its matching antigen is unknown. The data were obtained in a study of a mutant IDH1 vaccine in newly diagnosed glioma. Study context: Radiotherapy alone preceded vaccination by 4-6 weeks; alternatively, vaccination started with temozolomide cycles. Of the patients given treatment, approximately 62% were male and about 40% were female, and a mean age of around 41 years was recorded. Findings and caveats of the study: Patients showed vaccine-induced immune responses at a rate of approximately 95%.

Using immunoSEQ multiplex PCR, the repertoire was profiled, and TCRdb retains in-frame clones only, with some absent. The repertoire holds roughly 30,000 clones, with roughly 80% as singletons. Time point reported: week 5, during vaccination. Doses consisted of 300 ug of mutant IDH1 20-mer peptide each, paired with topical imiquimod. Donor tumors were new WHO grade 3 or 4 IDH1-mutant, ATRX-lost astrocytomas. Germline CDR1 is SGHDN and CDR2 is FVKESK. The CDR3 covers 17 residues. The ends were cut back, 1 base at V and 0 bases at J, with 10 bases in the middle. The clonotype comes from a man aged 25-40 years with glioma. This specimen consisted of PBMCs, obtained from a glioma patient whose treatment included an IDH1 peptide vaccine. The gene calls are TRBV14 and TRBJ1-6, with D hard to call. The CDR3 DNA sequence: TGTGCCAGCAGCCAAGGACACCCGAGCTCCTATAATTCACCCCTCCACTTT. Translation gives CASSQGHPSSYNSPLHF.